This T cell receptor beta chain comes out of a study of blood T cell repertoires in COVID-19. Whole-study context: Some COVID-19 samples were acute and others convalescent; all came from the United States, Italy and Spain. The analysed material was cDNA or gDNA that came from T cells, B-cell-depleted T cells, or PBMCs.

Per the original data handling: Amplified reference gene primers provided the basis for estimating nucleated cell counts. Sequenced by immunoSEQ multiplex PCR; TCRdb stores in-frame clones only, minus some. V and J calls and clone size are as listed in that table; D and trimming were resolved from the DNA. The sample comprises roughly 240,000 clones, 80% to 90% of which are singletons, and around 2.6% rests with the top ten. Per germline, CDR1 LGHNA and CDR2 YSLEER. V lost 1 base, J lost 4 bases, and 9 bases stayed unmatched. This CDR3 spans 16 amino acids. Sequencing input: PBMCs or T cells enriched from blood (not recorded which). The chain recombines TRBV4-3 with TRBJ1-2; 7 bases are a match to TRBD1. This clonotype was obtained from a woman younger than 45 with acute COVID-19. This CDR3 reads CASSQVGGRAPYGYTF. DNA for the CDR3: TGCGCCAGCAGCCAAGTAGGGGGCCGCGCGCCCTATGGCTACACCTTC.